These 21 T cell receptor beta chains came from one sample sequenced in a study of shared clonotypes between healthy human individuals. Profiled with immunoSEQ multiplex PCR; TCRdb holds only in-frame clones, not every one. Of some 470,000 clones listed, around 80% were seen once; the top ten hold 10% to 15%. The sample consisted of PBMCs. These receptors all come from a woman aged 40 to 50 in good health. Some clones in this sample may be carry-over from other donors' samples.

The chain employs TRBV21-1 and TRBJ2-1; the D segment call TRBD1 is taken from the table without a DNA check. TRBV21-1 represents a pseudogene. This CDR3 spans 16 amino acids. DNA of the CDR3: TGTGCCAGCAGCCCCCGGACAGGGCAGTCCTACAATGAGCAGTTCTTC. It is translated as CASSPRTGQSYNEQFF.

The chain links TRBV10-3 to TRBJ1-3, with 7 bases aligning to TRBD1. V lost 6 bases and J lost 0; bases outside the gene matches: 2. This CDR3 comprises 14 residues. Germline values: CDR1 ENHRY, CDR2 SYGVKD. In DNA form, the CDR3 reads TGTGCCATCAGCCGGGACAGCTCTGGAAACACCATATATTTT. Translation gives CAISRDSSGNTIYF.

The V gene is TRBV18, the J gene TRBJ2-7; D perhaps matches TRBD1 (5 bases). This CDR3 has 13 amino acids. Trimming stripped 2 bases from V and 2 bases from J, with 7 bases between. Germline V lookup: CDR1 KGHSH, CDR2 LQKENI. CDR3 region: CASSPTGTYEQYF. Here the CDR3 DNA reads TGTGCCAGCTCACCAACAGGTACCTACGAGCAGTACTTC.

The V gene is TRBV6-5, the J gene TRBJ1-5; 10 nucleotides match TRBD1. Trimming removed 2 bases from V and 2 bases from J; junction bases left unmatched: 0. The CDR3 runs to 15 residues. Germline CDR1 and CDR2: MNHEY and SVGAGI. The CDR3 DNA is TGTGCCAGCAGTTACGGGACAGGGGGCAATCAGCCCCAGCATTTT. Translation gives CASSYGTGGNQPQHF.

A few counts support this clone. The same CDR3 can be traced to other DNA sequences in this sample. The chain is built from TRBV15 and TRBJ2-7; D call uncertain. V was trimmed by 0 bases and J by 3 bases, leaving 12 bases between them. The CDR3 is 15 amino acids. The germline gives CDR1 LNHNV, CDR2 YYDKDF (reference sequence). The CDR3 here is CATSRDPAPLYEQYF. The CDR3 DNA reads as TGTGCCACCAGCAGAGATCCGGCCCCCCTCTACGAGCAGTACTTC.

Points on this clone: An end of the junction differs from the germline gene, which may be a read error. Other DNA sequences within the sample encode an identical CDR3. The chain carries TRBV30 and TRBJ1-4; the D is unclear. Per germline, CDR1 GTSNPN and CDR2 SVGIG (reference sequence). The CDR3 spans 12 residues. The CDR3: CAWSSIEEKLFF. The CDR3 bases are TGTGCCTGGAGTTCGATAGAGGAAAAACTATTTTTT.

This sequence joins TRBV4-3 and TRBJ1-3; D not certain. The CDR3 contains 15 residues. The V gene's germline CDR1 is LGHNA and CDR2 YSLEER. V was cut by 0 bases and J by 1 base, with 7 bases left in between. The CDR3 is CASSQDSSSGNTIYF. CDR3 nucleotide sequence: TGCGCCAGCAGCCAAGATTCAAGTTCTGGAAACACCATATATTTT.

The chain employs TRBV9 and TRBJ2-3; 7 nucleotides agree with TRBD2. The CDR3 has 15 amino acids. CDR1 is SGDLS, CDR2 YYNGEE, per germline. V shed 0 bases and J 4 bases; nucleotides not matched to a gene: 5. The CDR3 here is CASSVDGGSADTQYF. DNA of the CDR3: TGTGCCAGCAGCGTAGACGGCGGGAGTGCAGATACGCAGTATTTT.

V usage is TRBV6-5 and J usage is TRBJ2-1, with D perhaps TRBD2 (6 bases). Germline CDR1 MNHEY, CDR2 SVGAGI. This CDR3 comprises 12 residues. Deletions cut 5 bases from V and 13 bases from J, with 15 bases between. CDR3 residues: CASSRPGARQFF. The DNA of the CDR3 is TGTGCCAGCAGTCGCCCGGGAGCGCGCCAGTTCTTC.

The DNA for the CDR3 is TGTGCCAGCAGTATACAAGGGTGGGGGAACACTGAAGCTTTCTTT. It is translated as CASSIQGWGNTEAFF. The chain joins TRBV28 to TRBJ1-1; D call uncertain. The V and J ends lost 5 bases and 1 base respectively, with 14 bases between them. The CDR3 extends over 15 amino acids. Germline assignment: CDR1 MDHEN and CDR2 SYDVKM.

The chain employs TRBV30 and TRBJ2-2; 11 bases match TRBD2. Trimming took 4 bases from V and 4 from J; bases not matched to a gene: 2. The CDR3 contains 14 residues. Germline V gene sequence: CDR1 GTSNPN, CDR2 SVGIG (reference sequence). CDR3 coding DNA: TGTGCCTGGAACCTAGCGGGAGGCACCGGGGAGCTGTTTTTT. This codes for CAWNLAGGTGELFF.

The CDR3 region is CASSWRGADTQYF. In DNA, the CDR3 is TGTGCCAGCAGCTGGAGGGGAGCAGATACGCAGTATTTT. The chain has TRBV7-2 and TRBJ2-3, with D possibly matching TRBD2 (6 bases). Per the germline V gene, CDR1 is SGHTA and CDR2 is FQGNSA. There are 13 residues in the CDR3. V dropped 4 bases and J dropped 4 bases, with 9 bases sitting between them.

This clone has a single count. This sequence joins TRBV28 and TRBJ2-1, with 8 bases identical to TRBD2. Germline CDR1 is MDHEN and CDR2 is SYDVKM. The CDR3 has 14 amino acids. V dropped 6 bases and J dropped 4; count of bases not matched to a gene: 5. The CDR3 nucleotides are TGTGCCAGCAGAACGGGACTAGATTACAATGAGCAGTTCTTC. It encodes CASRTGLDYNEQFF. Variable domain in full (rest from reference TRBV28 and TRBJ2-1): DVKVTQSSRYLVKRTGEKVFLECVQDMDHENMFWYRQDPGLGLRLIYFSYDVKMKEKGDIPEGYSVSREKKERFSLILESASTNQTSMYLCASRTGLDYNEQFFGPGTRLTVL.

This chain links TRBV7-9 with TRBJ2-5; TRBD1 aligns across 7 bases. With 5 bases clipped from V and 2 bases from J, the junction kept 11 bases outside the gene matches. Germline CDR1 and CDR2: SEHNR and FQNEAQ (reference sequence). The CDR3 is 16 residues long. CDR3 amino acids: CASSLHGTDRQETQYF. CDR3 DNA sequence: TGTGCCAGCAGCCTACACGGCACGGACAGGCAAGAGACCCAGTACTTC. The complete variable domain, with remaining parts taken from reference TRBV7-9 and TRBJ2-5, reads DTGVSQNPRHKITKRGQNVTFRCDPISEHNRLYWYRQTLGQGPEFLTYFQNEAQLEKSRLLSDRFSAERPKGSFSTLEIQRTEQGDSAMYLCASSLHGTDRQETQYFGPGTRLLVL.

On this clone: A much larger clone differs from this one at a single base, so this may be a read error. The sample carries other DNA sequences with the same CDR3. The CDR3 reads CSVGSREGYTF. DNA of the CDR3: TGCAGCGTCGGAAGCAGGGAAGGCTACACCTTC. The chain combines TRBV29-1 with TRBJ1-2; D is possibly TRBD1 (5 bases). Per the germline V gene, CDR1 is SQVTM and CDR2 is ANQGSEA. The CDR3 is made up of 11 amino acids. V lost 6 bases to trimming and J lost 8 bases, with 13 bases between them.

Here the CDR3 reads CASRPLTLRVLFF. In DNA, the CDR3 is TGTGCCAGCAGACCCCTGACACTGCGGGTGCTGTTTTTT. The V gene is TRBV11-2, the J gene TRBJ2-2, with D perhaps matching TRBD2 (5 bases). The CDR3 is made up of 13 amino acids. The ends were cut back, 6 bases at V and 13 bases at J, with 18 bases in the middle. CDR1 and CDR2 from the germline V gene are SGHAT and FQNNGV.

CDR3 sequence: CASKKLAGEAYEQYF. DNA for the CDR3: TGCGCCAGCAAAAAACTCGCGGGGGAGGCCTACGAGCAGTACTTC. This chain connects TRBV5-1 to TRBJ2-7; 7 bases fit TRBD2. V lost 6 bases to trimming and J lost 2 bases; unmatched junction nucleotides: 11. The V gene's germline CDR1 is SGHRS and CDR2 YFSETQ. CDR3 size: 15 residues.

The rearrangement links TRBV9 to TRBJ1-4; D gene uncertain. The V end lost 0 bases, the J end lost 4 bases, and 10 bases lay between the germline ends. This CDR3 has 15 amino acids. Looked up from germline, CDR1 is SGDLS and CDR2 is YYNGEE. The CDR3 region is CASSVGVRSNEKLFF. CDR3 coding DNA: TGTGCCAGCAGCGTAGGTGTCAGGAGTAATGAAAAACTGTTTTTT.

A note on this clone: A far larger clone lies a single base away; this is likely a read error. This sequence joins TRBV30 and TRBJ2-7; either TRBD1 or TRBD2 may fit D (8 bases each). The CDR3 is 15 residues long. CDR1 GTSNPN and CDR2 SVGIG come from the germline V gene (reference sequence). V lost 5 bases and J 7 bases, leaving 24 bases between the germline ends. The CDR3 DNA reads as TGTGCCTGGGGTCGAGGACAGGGACTAGTAGAGGAGCAGTACTTC. Amino acid sequence: CAWGRGQGLVEEQYF.

The chain recombines TRBV4-1 with TRBJ2-7; D perhaps matches TRBD2 (5 bases). The length of the CDR3 is 15 residues. Germline CDR1 reads MGHRA; CDR2 reads YSYEKL. Trimming pared 5 bases from V and 2 bases from J, leaving 16 bases between. As DNA, the CDR3 is TGCGCCAGCAGCAGTCCGGGGATCCCCCCCTACGAGCAGTACTTC. It codes for CASSSPGIPPYEQYF.

The genes are TRBV7-2 and TRBJ2-7; 10 nucleotides line up with TRBD2. Germline V CDR1 and CDR2: SGHTA, FQGNSA. The ends lost 4 bases at V and 5 bases at J; junction bases unmatched: 8. CDR3 length equals 15 residues. The CDR3 nucleotides read TGTGCCAGCAGCTCCAGAGCGGGAGGGCCCCACGAGCAGTACTTC. Its protein product is CASSSRAGGPHEQYF.